These 5 T cell receptor beta chains were sequenced from one sample in a study of T-cell reconstitution after alpha-beta-depleted transplantation in children. Preparation of the TCRbeta library was carried out with unique molecular identifiers. Via MiXCR, TCRdb re-called the PCR reads, giving one row per CDR3 protein. The table records over 400,000 distinct CDR3 sequences, roughly an eighth of them present only once. Sequencing was performed on PBMCs from the stem cell graft donor, taken from the stem cell graft. The receptors come from a human donor who donated a stem cell graft to a child with combined immunodeficiency.

This clonotype was seen a handful of times. The chain couples TRBV4-3 to TRBJ2-3, with D possibly being TRBD2 (6 bases). Germline V lookup: CDR1 LGHNA, CDR2 YSLEER. Trimming cost V 0 bases and J 2 bases, with 12 bases left between them. The CDR3 is made up of 16 amino acids. The CDR3 DNA reads as TGCGCCAGCAGCCAAGAACTAGCCGTCCACACAGATACGCAGTATTTT. Protein sequence: CASSQELAVHTDTQYF.

This clonotype came up a few times. This chain joins TRBV20-1 and TRBJ2-3; 11 bases line up with TRBD2. The ends lost 0 bases at V and 5 bases at J; junction bases unmatched: 10. The CDR3 has 17 residues. Germline CDR1 is DFQATT and CDR2 is SNEGSKA (reference sequence). CDR3 sequence: CSARDRVLAGARDTQYF. CDR3 bases: TGCAGTGCTAGAGATCGTGTACTAGCGGGGGCCCGAGATACGCAGTATTTT.

This clonotype has more than one count but fewer than ten. This sequence joins TRBV2 and TRBJ2-3; D ambiguous. The CDR3 loop spans 12 amino acids. The V end was cut by 1 base, the J end by 11 bases, with 10 bases between. Germline V lookup: CDR1 SNHLY, CDR2 FYNNEI. The CDR3 DNA reads as TGTGCCAGCAGTGAAGGGAGACCCAGGCAGTATTTT. This encodes CASSEGRPRQYF.

This clonotype was counted between two and nine times. The genes are TRBV24-1 and TRBJ1-5; the D gene is possibly TRBD1 (5 bases). With 6 bases removed from V and 2 bases from J, the gap between germline ends came to 13 bases. The length of the CDR3 is 15 residues. Germline loops: CDR1 KGHDR, CDR2 SFDVKD. CDR3: CATSSTEMRNQPQHF. The CDR3, as DNA: TGTGCCACCAGTTCGACAGAGATGCGCAATCAGCCCCAGCATTTT.

Ten or more counts support this clonotype. This sequence joins TRBV12-3 or TRBV12-4 and TRBJ2-2; D is undetermined. The CDR3 totals 16 residues. Trimming pared 1 base from V and 1 base from J, leaving 10 bases between. The CDR3 bases are TGTGCCAGCAGTTTAGGCAGCATCGGGAACACCGGGGAGCTGTTTTTT. This translates into CASSLGSIGNTGELFF.